The clone carrying this T cell receptor (beta chain) was detected many times. Time point noted: patch test 2, 6 weeks after DPC sensitization. Treatment in this sample: therapeutic diphenylcyclopropenone sensitization with weekly scalp DPC. TCRdb re-called the RACE reads with MiXCR, one entry per CDR3 protein. The sample contains about 54,000 distinct CDR3 sequences, about 10% of which appear only once. The record originates from a study of human T cells and chemical hapten exposure. As for the study in general: The study traced per-sample TCR yield variation mainly to small differences in pooled library volumes.

The receptor was isolated from a woman aged 45-65 years with alopecia areata. Some clones in this sample may be carry-over from other donors' samples. The sample was whole blood, taken in connection with sensitization to the hapten diphenylcyclopropenone (DPC).

CDR3 DNA sequence: TGCGCCAGCAGCCAAGATCAGCGGATGAACACTGAAGCTTTCTTT. Its translation: CASSQDQRMNTEAFF. The rearrangement uses TRBV4-1 and TRBJ1-1; D call uncertain. Trimming removed 0 bases at V and 0 bases at J, with 8 bases between. This CDR3 region has 15 residues. Germline V gives CDR1 MGHRA, CDR2 YSYEKL.